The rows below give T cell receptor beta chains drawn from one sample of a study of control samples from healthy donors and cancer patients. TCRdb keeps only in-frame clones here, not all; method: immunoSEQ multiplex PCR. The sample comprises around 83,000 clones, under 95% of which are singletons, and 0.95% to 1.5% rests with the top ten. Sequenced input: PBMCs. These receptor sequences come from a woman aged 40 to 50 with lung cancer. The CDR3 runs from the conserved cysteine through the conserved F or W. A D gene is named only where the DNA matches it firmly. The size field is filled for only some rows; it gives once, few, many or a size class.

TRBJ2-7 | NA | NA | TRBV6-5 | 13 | CASSWGRTYEQYF | TGTGCCAGCAGTTGGGGTCGGACCTACGAGCAGTACTTC
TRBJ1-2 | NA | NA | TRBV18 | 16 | CASSPAGRSIPSGYTF | TGTGCCAGCTCACCCGCGGGACGGAGCATCCCCTCCGGCTACACCTTC
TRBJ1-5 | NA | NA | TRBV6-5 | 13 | CASSGNSNQPQHF | TGTGCCAGCAGCGGGAATAGCAATCAGCCCCAGCATTTT
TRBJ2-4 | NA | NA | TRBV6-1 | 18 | CASSAGDAAVVAKNIQYF | TGTGCCAGCAGTGCCGGAGACGCGGCAGTCGTAGCCAAAAACATTCAGTACTTC
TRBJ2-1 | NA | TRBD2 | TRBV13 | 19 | CASSFEGTSGGNSYNEQFF | TGTGCCAGCAGCTTTGAGGGGACTAGCGGGGGGAATTCCTACAATGAGCAGTTCTTC
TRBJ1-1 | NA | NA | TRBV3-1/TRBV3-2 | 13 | CASSQGLNTEAFF | TGTGCCAGCAGCCAGGGGTTGAACACTGAAGCTTTCTTT
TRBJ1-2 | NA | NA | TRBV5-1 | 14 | CASSLAGVDYGYTF | TGCGCCAGCAGCTTGGCCGGGGTTGACTATGGCTACACCTTC
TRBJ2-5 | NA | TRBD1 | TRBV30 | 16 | CAWSEGTGTRQETQYF | TGTGCCTGGAGTGAAGGGACAGGGACCCGACAAGAGACCCAGTACTTC
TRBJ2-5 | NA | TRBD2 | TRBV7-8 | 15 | CASSLAERGKQTQYF | TGTGCCAGCAGCTTAGCGGAGCGGGGGAAACAGACCCAGTACTTC
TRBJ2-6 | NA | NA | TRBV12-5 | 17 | CASGLVRWGSGANVLTF | TGTGCTAGTGGTTTGGTACGTTGGGGAAGTGGGGCCAACGTCCTGACTTTC
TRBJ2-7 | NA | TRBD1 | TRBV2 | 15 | CASLRPGQGSYEQYF | TGTGCCAGTCTACGCCCGGGACAGGGGTCCTACGAGCAGTACTTC
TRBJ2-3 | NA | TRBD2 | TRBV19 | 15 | CASHRTSGGTDTQYF | TGTGCCAGCCACCGGACTAGCGGGGGCACAGATACGCAGTATTTT
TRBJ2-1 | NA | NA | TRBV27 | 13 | CASSLSLYNEQFF | TGTGCCAGCAGTTTAAGTTTGTACAATGAGCAGTTCTTC
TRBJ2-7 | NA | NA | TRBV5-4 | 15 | CASSGGAGADYEQYF | TGTGCCAGCAGCGGGGGTGCGGGGGCGGACTACGAGCAGTACTTC
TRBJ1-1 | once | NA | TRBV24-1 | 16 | CATRAGEGGHGTEAFF | TGTGCCACCCGGGCGGGGGAGGGGGGGCACGGGACTGAAGCTTTCTTT
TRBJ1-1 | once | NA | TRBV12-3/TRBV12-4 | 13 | CASSPGGGSEAFF | TGTGCCAGCAGCCCCGGGGGGGGGTCCGAAGCTTTCTTT
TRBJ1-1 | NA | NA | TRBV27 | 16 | CASSLLQGGGGTEAFF | TGTGCCAGCAGTTTATTACAGGGAGGGGGTGGGACTGAAGCTTTCTTT
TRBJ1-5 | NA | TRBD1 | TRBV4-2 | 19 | CASSQDSPAGGISNQPQHF | TGTGCCAGCAGCCAAGATAGTCCCGCAGGGGGAATTAGCAATCAGCCCCAGCATTTT
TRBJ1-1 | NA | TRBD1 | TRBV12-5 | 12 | CASGRTRDRAFF | TGTGCTAGTGGCCGCACCCGGGACAGAGCTTTCTTT
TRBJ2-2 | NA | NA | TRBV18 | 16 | CASSPTTQRNTGELFF | TGTGCCAGCTCACCTACGACGCAACGGAACACCGGGGAGCTGTTTTTT